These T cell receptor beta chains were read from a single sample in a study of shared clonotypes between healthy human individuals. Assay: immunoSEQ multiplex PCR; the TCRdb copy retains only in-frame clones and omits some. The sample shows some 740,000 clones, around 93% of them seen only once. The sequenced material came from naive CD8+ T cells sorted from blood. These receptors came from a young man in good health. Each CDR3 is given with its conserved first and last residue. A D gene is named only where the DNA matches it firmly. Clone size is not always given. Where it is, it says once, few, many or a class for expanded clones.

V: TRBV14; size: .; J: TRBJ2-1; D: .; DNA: TGTGCCAGCAGCCAAGGAGGCGGGGGCGATGAGCAGTTCTTC; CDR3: CASSQGGGGDEQFF
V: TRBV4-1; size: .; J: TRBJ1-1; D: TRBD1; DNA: TGCGCCAGCAGCCAATTGGGACAGGGGAACACTGAAGCTTTCTTT; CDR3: CASSQLGQGNTEAFF
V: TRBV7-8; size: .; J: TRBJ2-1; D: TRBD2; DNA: TGTGCCAGCAGCAACAACCGAGCGGGGGACTACAATGAGCAGTTCTTC; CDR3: CASSNNRAGDYNEQFF
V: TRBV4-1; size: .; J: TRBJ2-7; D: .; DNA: TGCGCCAGCAGTCCCCTGGGCCAGGGCAGGACCTCCTACGAGCAGTACTTC; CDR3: CASSPLGQGRTSYEQYF
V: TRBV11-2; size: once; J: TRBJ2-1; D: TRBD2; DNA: TGTGCCAGCAGCTACCCGGGACTAGCGGGAGGTAATGAGCAGTTCTTC; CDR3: CASSYPGLAGGNEQFF
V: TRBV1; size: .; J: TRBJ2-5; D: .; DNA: TGCACCAGCAGCCAGAGCGGGGGCGGGACTAGCGGGACGGAGACCCAGTACTTC; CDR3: CTSSQSGGGTSGTETQYF
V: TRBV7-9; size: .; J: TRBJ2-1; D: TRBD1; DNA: TGTGCCAGCAGTTCTTATGGGACAGGGGAGCAGTTCTTC; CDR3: CASSSYGTGEQFF
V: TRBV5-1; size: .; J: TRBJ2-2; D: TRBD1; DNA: TGCGCCAGCAGCTTGGATGGACAGGAGGTTTCGAACACCGGGGAGCTGTTTTTT; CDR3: CASSLDGQEVSNTGELFF
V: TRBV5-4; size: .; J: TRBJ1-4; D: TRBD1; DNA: TGTGCCAGCAGCGGCGGGACAGCCGCCCAAAAACTGTTTTTT; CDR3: CASSGGTAAQKLFF
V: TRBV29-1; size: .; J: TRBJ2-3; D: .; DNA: TGCAGCGTAGGGGGTAGCTACACAGATACGCAGTATTTT; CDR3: CSVGGSYTDTQYF
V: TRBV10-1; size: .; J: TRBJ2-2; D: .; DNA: TGCGCCAGCAGTGAAGGAGACGTGGGAGTTGCCGGGGAGCTGTTTTTT; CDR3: CASSEGDVGVAGELFF
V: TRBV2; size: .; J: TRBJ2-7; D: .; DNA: TGTGCCAGCAGGGGGGGCCACGAGCAGTACTTC; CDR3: CASRGGHEQYF
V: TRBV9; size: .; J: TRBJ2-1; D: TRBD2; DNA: TGTGCCAGCGATGGACTAGCGGGAAACAATGAGCAGTTCTTC; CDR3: CASDGLAGNNEQFF
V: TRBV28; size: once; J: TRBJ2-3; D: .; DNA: TGTGCCAGCCAAAAACCTCGCAGGCCCTTCACAGATACGCAGTATTTT; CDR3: CASQKPRRPFTDTQYF
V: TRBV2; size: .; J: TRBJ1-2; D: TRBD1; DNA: TGTGCCAGCAGTGAAATCGACAGGGCTGGCTATGGCTACACCTTC; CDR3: CASSEIDRAGYGYTF
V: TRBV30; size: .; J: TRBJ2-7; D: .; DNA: TGTGCCTGGGCTAGCTCCTACGAGCAGTACTTC; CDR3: CAWASSYEQYF
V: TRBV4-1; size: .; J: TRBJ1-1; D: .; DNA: TGCGCCAGCAGCCAATTTAGTGTTTCAGGGAGGAACACTGAAGCTTTCTTT; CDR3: CASSQFSVSGRNTEAFF
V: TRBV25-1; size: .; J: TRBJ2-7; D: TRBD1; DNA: TGTGCCAGCGTCGGACAGGGGAACTACGAGCAGTACTTC; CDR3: CASVGQGNYEQYF
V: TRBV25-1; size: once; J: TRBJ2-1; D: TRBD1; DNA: TGTGCCAGCAGTGACCGGGACAGGGCGTACAATGAGCAGTTCTTC; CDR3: CASSDRDRAYNEQFF
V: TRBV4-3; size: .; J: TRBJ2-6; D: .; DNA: TGCGCCAGCAGCCACGGGACATCTGGGGCCAACGTCCTGACTTTC; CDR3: CASSHGTSGANVLTF
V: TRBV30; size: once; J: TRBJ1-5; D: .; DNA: TGTGCCTGGAGTCCCCCGGACACGATCATCCAGCCCCAGCATTTT; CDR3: CAWSPPDTIIQPQHF
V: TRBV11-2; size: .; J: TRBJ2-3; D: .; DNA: TGTGCCAGCAGCCCAACCGTCCTGGGTACAGATACGCAGTATTTT; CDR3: CASSPTVLGTDTQYF